This TCR beta chain stems from a study of T cells in Graves' hyperthyroidism and ophthalmopathy (dated by TCRdb to the late 2010s). About the full investigation: Peripheral blood samples were taken at the time of initial diagnosis, prior to any treatment. Prospective prediction of ophthalmopathy was tested in an independent validation cohort of fewer than 20 hyperthyroidism patients and 15 to 17 patients who later progressed to ophthalmopathy. The approximately 90 discovery patients were divided at random into training and test sets in a 7:3 ratio. TCR V-J signatures able to tell the groups apart were searched for in a discovery cohort of about a hundred patients, of whom around 43 had Graves' ophthalmopathy and roughly 58 had stable Graves' hyperthyroidism. In roughly six Graves' hyperthyroidism patients, the study also compared T-cell repertoires from thyroid tissue with T-cell repertoires from blood. The paper describes TCR Vbeta CDR3 sequencing of some 130 peripheral blood samples, made up of 43 ophthalmopathy patients, roughly 75 hyperthyroidism patients and 17 progressor patients. After sampling, hyperthyroidism patients received methimazole starting at 30 mg daily, and ophthalmopathy patients received high-dose intravenous methylprednisolone. Overall study outcomes, separate from this receptor: In cross-validation, a model built on a 13 V-J signature told ophthalmopathy apart from stable hyperthyroidism with 87.88% sensitivity and roughly 81% specificity, and in testing the same model reached 80%/75%. Blood samples also contained most of the expanded thyroid clonotypes (frequency above 0.001), which suggests that blood repertoires may reflect thyroid immune responses. No statistical method was used to fix the sample size in advance, and group allocation was not hidden from the investigators. In validation, the model predicted progression to ophthalmopathy with approximately 70% sensitivity and 72% to 85% specificity, a median of 6.5 months before onset.

TCR beta CDR3 regions were amplified from RNA transcripts. For the first round of RT-PCR on the TCR CDR3, the HTBI primer set was used together with the Qiagen OneStep RT-PCR kit. Libraries were constructed in a second round of multiplex PCR, after which size selection and purification were performed. The libraries were sequenced on an Illumina HiSeq2000 using paired-end 100 bp reads. Under the source paper's analysis protocol: Raw data were processed with SOAPnuke, discarding reads with adapters, uncalled bases, mean Phred below 15, or no exact constant-primer or identifier match. COPE v1.2.5 was used to merge the high-quality paired reads, and each unique nucleotide sequence was defined as a clonotype. MiTCR v1.1 was used to align the clonotypes against IMGT TRBV, TRBD and TRBJ reference segments. The analysis was restricted to V-J combinations with a frequency above 0.0001, which together covered roughly 99% of the repertoires. A TCS score was defined as the ratio of F50 (clonal expansion) to E x V (chaos), with BLOSUM62-based TCRdist applied between CDR3 peptides within each V-J. Welch's t-statistics and random forest reduced roughly 540 V-J features to 13, which were used in a naive Bayes classifier (R e1071). TCRdb reran the public reads through fastp at Q25 and MiXCR, keeping productive beta chains. Rows merge per CDR3 protein into single entries with the most common DNA and genes. In this record, the V and J calls reflect TCRdb's handling and not the investigators' own analysis. This sample comprises about 380,000 distinct CDR3 sequences, around 18% of them detected only once. The ten most abundant clones make up 40% of the sample.

The germline V and J ends show losses of 1 base and 3 bases respectively, and no gene match explains 6 bases of the junction. The CDR3, from cysteine to phenylalanine, totals 16 residues. Left in the record is the CDR3 DNA by itself, 48 bases read in frame from the first base. From the germline V gene, CDR1 is MGHRA and CDR2 is YSYEKL. Ophthalmopathy patients had moderately to severely active disease, with a Clinical Activity Score of 3 or more, a NOSPECS grade of 4 or more, and a disease duration of less than 3 months. Any patient with an uncontrolled infection, another autoimmune disease, pregnancy or lactation was excluded. Diagnoses relied on clinical symptoms, serum thyroxine and TRAb, thyroid ultrasound and orbital computed tomography. PBMCs were isolated from roughly 10 ml of fresh peripheral blood by Ficoll-Paque density gradient centrifugation. Total RNA was extracted using Trizol reagent, and RNA quality was assessed on an Agilent 2100 Bioanalyzer.

As for this clonotype: Its antigen is unknown. No clone much larger than this one lies a single base away; base qualities are absent.

This clonotype was sampled from a man aged 18 to 30 with Graves' ophthalmopathy. The rearranged segments are TRBV4-1 and TRBJ2-3, with TRBD2 matching 8 junction bases. The sample taken for sequencing was blood. The CDR3 protein sequence reads: CASSQGVAGRTDTQYF. The sequence in DNA is TGCGCCAGCAGCCAAGGGGTAGCGGGGAGGACAGATACGCAGTATTTT.